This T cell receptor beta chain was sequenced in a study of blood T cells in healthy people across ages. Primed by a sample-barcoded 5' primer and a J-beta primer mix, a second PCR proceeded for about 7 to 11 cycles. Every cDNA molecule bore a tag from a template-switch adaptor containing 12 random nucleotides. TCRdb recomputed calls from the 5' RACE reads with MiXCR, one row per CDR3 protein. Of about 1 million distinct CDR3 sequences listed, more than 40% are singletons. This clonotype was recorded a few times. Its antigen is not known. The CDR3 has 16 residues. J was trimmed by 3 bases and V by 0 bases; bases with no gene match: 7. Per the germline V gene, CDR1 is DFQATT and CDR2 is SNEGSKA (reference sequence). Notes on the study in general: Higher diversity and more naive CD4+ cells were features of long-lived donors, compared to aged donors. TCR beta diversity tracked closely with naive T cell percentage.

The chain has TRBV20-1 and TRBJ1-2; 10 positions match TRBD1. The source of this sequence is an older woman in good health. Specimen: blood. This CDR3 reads CSARDGQGVLDYGYTF. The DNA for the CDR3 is TGCAGTGCTAGAGACGGACAGGGGGTCTTGGACTATGGCTACACCTTC.